The entry below describes one T cell receptor beta chain. Its specificity is unknown. V was shortened by 7 bases and J by 6 bases, with 9 bases between the two germline ends. There are 11 residues in the CDR3. CDR1 and CDR2 (germline): SGHDT, YYEEEE. 13 Jbeta primers and 60 Vbeta primers were used for the PCR. Libraries were prepared by immunoSEQ multiplex PCR; TCRdb keeps only in-frame clonotypes and omits some of them. The sample yields more than 50,000 clones, over 65% seen once. This record belongs to a study of cytomegalovirus exposure and HLA in healthy donors. In the study overall: A prior analysis found 117 million unique TCR beta sequences from about 179 million T cells.

The study, taken as a whole, reports: Usually a TCR sequence was rare, but some public TCRs were found in many donors. The study recorded around 160 TCR beta chains that were cytomegalovirus-associated. Among the sequence variants, a highly shared cluster was likely an artifact of sequencing.

Sequencing was done on a sample of PBMCs. This rearrangement joins TRBV5-6 to TRBJ2-3, with D unresolved. The receptor was isolated from a man aged 40-49 years in good health and CMV-seropositive. The CDR3 DNA is TGTGCCAGCTTGGGCGTTGATACGCAGTATTTT. Protein sequence: CASLGVDTQYF.